This TCR beta chain is from a study of shared clonotypes between healthy human individuals. Trimming took off 3 bases at V and 7 bases at J, with 16 bases between the two ends. The CDR3 has 15 amino acids. CDR1 is LGHNA, CDR2 YSLEER, per germline. Data came from immunoSEQ multiplex PCR; TCRdb stores just in-frame clones and leaves some out. Counted here are a few million clones, 93% occurring once; the ten biggest clones make up under 0.45%. The sequenced sample was naive CD4+ T cells from PBMCs. The subset: CD45RA+ positively selected. This TCR was sampled from a man in his late teens or twenties in good health. Some clones in this sample may be carry-over from other donors' samples. This chain connects TRBV4-3 to TRBJ2-1; D not certain. DNA for the CDR3: TGCGCCAGCAGCCACCAAGGCACCGCCCTGAATGAGCAGTTCTTC. Amino acid sequence: CASSHQGTALNEQFF.